This T cell receptor beta chain appears in the sequencing data of a study of blood T cell repertoires in COVID-19. For the study at large: The analysed material was cDNA or gDNA that came from T cells, B-cell-depleted T cells, or PBMCs.

Sequenced by immunoSEQ multiplex PCR; TCRdb stores in-frame clones only, minus some. The data contain about 170,000 clones, less than 90% of them singletons. Germline CDR1 MNHNS, CDR2 SASEGT. Trimming removed 3 bases at V and 8 bases at J, with 13 bases between. The CDR3 sequence is 13 residues long. The source material was peripheral blood. The receptor comes from a man between 60 and 75 years old with acute or convalescent COVID-19. The chain uses TRBV6-1 and TRBJ1-2; weak D call: TRBD1 (6 bases). The CDR3 is CASSDPRGDGYTF. The DNA for the CDR3 is TGTGCCAGCAGTGACCCCAGGGGTGACGGCTACACCTTC.